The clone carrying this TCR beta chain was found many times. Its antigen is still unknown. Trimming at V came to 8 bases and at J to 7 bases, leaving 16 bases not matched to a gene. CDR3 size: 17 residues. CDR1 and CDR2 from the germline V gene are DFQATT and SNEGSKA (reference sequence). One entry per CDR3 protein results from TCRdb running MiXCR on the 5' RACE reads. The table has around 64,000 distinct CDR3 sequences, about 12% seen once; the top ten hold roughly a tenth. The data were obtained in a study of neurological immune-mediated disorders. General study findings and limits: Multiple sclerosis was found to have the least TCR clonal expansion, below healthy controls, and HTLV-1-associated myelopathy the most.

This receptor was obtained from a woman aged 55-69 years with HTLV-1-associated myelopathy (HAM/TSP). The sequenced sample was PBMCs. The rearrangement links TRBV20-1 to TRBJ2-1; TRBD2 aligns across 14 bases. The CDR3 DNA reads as TGCAGTTCACACTTGTCGGGACTAGCGGGAGTGGAAAATGAGCAGTTCTTC. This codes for CSSHLSGLAGVENEQFF.